Each of the 22 T cell receptor beta chains below was sequenced from the same sample in a study of Graves' ophthalmopathy and Graves' hyperthyroidism. As the template, RNA transcripts were used to amplify TCR beta CDR3 regions. Second-round multiplex PCR came after first-round RT-PCR with HTBI primers. Each CDR3 protein is one row after TCRdb ran MiXCR on the multiplex PCR reads. This table has about 1.1 million distinct CDR3 sequences, about 35% appearing once. The sequencing input was peripheral blood or thyroid tissue (not recorded which). Every receptor here comes from an adult man with Graves' hyperthyroidism.

This clonotype appeared once. The chain recombines TRBV5-1 with TRBJ2-5, with TRBD2 matching over 10 bases. CDR3 length: 13 amino acids. CDR1 SGHRS and CDR2 YFSETQ come from the germline V gene. The junction had 1 base not matched to a gene; V was cut back by 6 bases and J by 2 bases. The CDR3 spells CASKTSGQETQYF. The CDR3 DNA reads TGCGCCAGCAAGACTAGCGGGCAAGAGACCCAGTACTTC.

This chain uses TRBV19 with TRBJ2-5; weak D call: TRBD1 (5 bases). This CDR3 has 14 residues. V dropped 10 bases and J dropped 6 bases, with 21 bases sitting between them. CDR1 is LNHDA and CDR2 is SQIVND in the germline V gene (reference sequence). DNA of the CDR3: TGTGCCACCTGCGAAGGGATTGGGGCGCAGACCCAGTACTTC. This gives the protein CATCEGIGAQTQYF.

This clonotype was recorded many times. The genes are TRBV24-1 and TRBJ2-5; D remains unclear. Per the germline V gene, CDR1 is KGHDR and CDR2 is SFDVKD. V was trimmed by 3 bases and J by 11 bases, leaving 12 bases between them. The length of the CDR3 is 12 residues. CDR3 residues: CATSDPRRQQYF. The CDR3 DNA sequence: TGTGCCACCAGTGATCCCAGACGGCAACAGTACTTC.

The rearrangement links TRBV4-3 to TRBJ1-4; no definite D call. Germline CDR1 and CDR2: LGHNA and YSLEER. V gave up 0 bases and J gave up 4 bases, with 12 bases separating them. The CDR3 consists of 16 residues. As DNA, the CDR3 is TGCGCCAGCAGCCAAGATAGGGCGGAAAATAATGAAAAACTGTTTTTT. It codes for CASSQDRAENNEKLFF.

This clonotype appeared many times. This sequence joins TRBV20-1 and TRBJ1-4; D uncertain. The CDR3 covers 13 residues. The germline V and J ends were trimmed by 3 bases and 5 bases, with 10 bases remaining between them. Germline lookup yields CDR1 DFQATT and CDR2 SNEGSKA (reference sequence). DNA for the CDR3: TGCAGTGCTAGGGCAGGTCGGAATGAAAAACTGTTTTTT. Its translation: CSARAGRNEKLFF.

In the case of this clonotype: Since the CDR3 does not end with the conserved phenylalanine or tryptophan, this likely comes from a read error. V is TRBV28 and J is TRBJ1-1, with unresolved D. The germline CDR1 and CDR2 sequences are MDHEN and SYDVKM. V shed 0 bases and J shed 5 bases, with 4 bases lying between them. The CDR3 extends over 12 amino acids. CDR3 nucleotides: TGTGCCAGCAGTTTATGGGAGACTGAAGCTTTCCTT. Translated: CASSLWETEAFL.

This clonotype was observed a few times. The J gene is TRBJ1-1, the V gene TRBV6-5; no firm D call. The CDR3 consists of 13 residues. V gave up 2 bases and J gave up 5 bases, with 9 bases separating them. CDR1 is MNHEY and CDR2 is SVGAGI in the germline V gene. The CDR3, as DNA: TGTGCCAGCAGTTACCACCCGGGTACTGAAGCTTTCTTT. Translating gives CASSYHPGTEAFF.

There are many counts of this clonotype. V gene TRBV19 combines with J gene TRBJ1-5, with a possible D match to TRBD1 (5 bases). The germline V and J ends were trimmed by 10 bases and 5 bases, with 12 bases remaining between them. The germline CDR1 and CDR2 sequences are LNHDA and SQIVND (reference sequence). The CDR3 is 12 amino acids. CDR3 residues: CATSMGDQPQHF. Here the CDR3 DNA reads TGTGCCACCTCCATGGGGGATCAGCCCCAGCATTTT.

The J gene is TRBJ1-1, the V gene TRBV9; no clear D gene. From germline, CDR1 is SGDLS and CDR2 YYNGEE. The CDR3 sequence is 14 residues long. V gave up 4 bases and J gave up 6 bases, with 16 bases separating them. This chain's CDR3 is CASSPRLSDPEAFF. Here the CDR3 DNA reads TGTGCCAGCAGCCCCCGGTTGAGTGACCCTGAAGCTTTCTTT. The variable domain in full, completed from reference TRBV9 and TRBJ1-1, reads DSGVTQTPKHLITATGQRVTLRCSPRSGDLSVYWYQQSLDQGLQFLIQYYNGEERAKGNILERFSAQQFPDLHSELNLSSLELGDSALYFCASSPRLSDPEAFFGQGTRLTVV.

In the case of this clonotype: With a far larger clone one base away, a read error is the likely cause. The gene calls are TRBV2 and TRBJ1-5; perhaps TRBD1 as D (5 bases). The CDR3 consists of 13 residues. Germline V CDR1 and CDR2: SNHLY, FYNNEI. V dropped 11 bases and J dropped 2 bases, with 13 bases sitting between them. The DNA of the CDR3 is TGTGCCGGTAGTACGGGGGGCAATCAGCCCCAGCATTTT. Translated: CAGSTGGNQPQHF. The full variable domain, completed using reference TRBV2 and TRBJ1-5, is EPEVTQTPSHQVTQMGQEVILRCVPISNHLYFYWYRQILGQKVEFLVSFYNNEISEKSEIFDDQFSVERPDGSNFTLKIRSTKLEDSAMYFCAGSTGGNQPQHFGDGTRLSIL.

This rearrangement joins TRBV2 to TRBJ2-7, with 14 bases matching TRBD2. V dropped 7 bases and J dropped 6; count of bases not matched to a gene: 8. Germline V lookup: CDR1 SNHLY, CDR2 FYNNEI. The CDR3 is 15 amino acids. CDR3 bases: TGTGCCAGCATTCGACTAGCGGGAGGGTCGGGCGAGCAGTACTTC. It is translated as CASIRLAGGSGEQYF.

The V gene is TRBV7-9, the J gene TRBJ1-4; 11 bases are a match to TRBD1. This CDR3 spans 16 amino acids. Germline V lookup: CDR1 SEHNR, CDR2 FQNEAQ (reference sequence). Germline trimming cut 5 bases from V and 2 bases from J; bases unmatched to any gene: 4. The DNA for the CDR3 is TGTGCCAGCAGCCCACGGACAGGGGGCACTAATGAAAAACTGTTTTTT. Protein sequence: CASSPRTGGTNEKLFF. Full variable domain (remainder filled in from reference TRBV7-9 and TRBJ1-4): DTGVSQNPRHKITKRGQNVTFRCDPISEHNRLYWYRQTLGQGPEFLTYFQNEAQLEKSRLLSDRFSAERPKGSFSTLEIQRTEQGDSAMYLCASSPRTGGTNEKLFFGSGTQLSVL.

This clonotype was found a few times. CDR3 coding DNA: TGTGCCAGCAGCCTAACCGGGACTGAGAGCTCCTACGAGCAGTACTTC. Amino acid sequence: CASSLTGTESSYEQYF. The chain links TRBV7-6 to TRBJ2-7, with D perhaps matching TRBD2 (6 bases). Germline loops: CDR1 SGHVS, CDR2 FNYEAQ. This CDR3 spans 16 amino acids. Trimming removed 5 bases at V and 0 bases at J, with 17 bases between.

The V and J genes are TRBV20-1 and TRBJ1-2; TRBD1 agrees at 11 bases. Germline lookup yields CDR1 DFQATT and CDR2 SNEGSKA (reference sequence). J lost 5 bases, V lost 6 bases, and 14 bases had no gene match. This CDR3 has 16 amino acids. CDR3 DNA: TGCAGTGCCCACAGGGGGGGGACAGGGGGAAAATATGGCTACACCTTC. Translating it yields CSAHRGGTGGKYGYTF.

The chain joins TRBV10-3 to TRBJ1-5, with no clear D. Trimming stripped 7 bases from V and 14 bases from J, with 24 bases between. CDR1 and CDR2 (germline): ENHRY, SYGVKD. CDR3 length: 14 residues. The CDR3 region has the DNA TGTGCCATCACTGCCCAAAAAGACATCTCCTACGAGCATTTT. Its protein product is CAITAQKDISYEHF.

This clonotype was detected many times. The rearrangement joins TRBV13 to TRBJ1-2; TRBD1 agrees at 8 bases. The junction had 4 bases not matched to a gene; V was cut back by 0 bases and J by 4 bases. The CDR3 loop spans 15 amino acids. Germline CDR1 is PRHDT and CDR2 is FYEKMQ (reference sequence). Here the CDR3 DNA reads TGTGCCAGCAGCTTAGGCCCAGGGACAGGCTATGGCTACACCTTC. It encodes CASSLGPGTGYGYTF.

CDR3 amino acids: CASSFGGIAGYTF. The CDR3 nucleotides read TGTGCCAGCAGCTTCGGCGGTATTGCGGGCTACACCTTC. The rearrangement uses TRBV11-2 and TRBJ1-2; D unclear. Germline V gene data show CDR1 as SGHAT and CDR2 as FQNNGV. The CDR3 is made up of 13 amino acids. V was pared by 3 bases and J by 8 bases, with 13 bases between.

The rearrangement uses TRBV29-1 and TRBJ1-1; no clear D gene. In germline, CDR1 is SQVTM, CDR2 ANQGSEA. The CDR3 runs to 13 residues. The chain's CDR3 is CSASPGMNTEAFF. The DNA of the CDR3 is TGCAGTGCTAGTCCCGGGATGAACACTGAAGCTTTCTTT.

Only a few counts were recorded for this clonotype. This chain joins TRBV7-2 and TRBJ2-7; D is perhaps TRBD2 (5 bases). V was cut by 8 bases and J by 4 bases, with 21 bases left in between. Germline lookup yields CDR1 SGHTA and CDR2 FQGNSA. This CDR3 is 15 amino acids long. This CDR3 reads CASSQSRTANYEQYF. The CDR3 bases are TGTGCCAGCTCACAAAGCCGGACTGCTAATTACGAGCAGTACTTC.

The sample holds many counts of this clonotype. The chain has TRBV20-1 and TRBJ2-5; 9 bases agree with TRBD2. This CDR3 contains 14 residues. Germline assignment: CDR1 DFQATT and CDR2 SNEGSKA (reference sequence). V lost 5 bases, J lost 2 bases, and 6 bases stayed unmatched. CDR3: CSASAGGLQETQYF. The DNA of the CDR3 is TGCAGTGCTTCAGCGGGGGGCTTACAAGAGACCCAGTACTTC.

This clonotype was found a few times. V is TRBV7-9 and J is TRBJ2-7, with D possibly TRBD2 on 5 matching bases. CDR1 and CDR2 from the germline V gene are SEHNR and FQNEAQ (reference sequence). V lost 1 base to trimming and J lost 4 bases, with 11 bases between them. This CDR3 contains 14 residues. CDR3 amino acids: CASSLGVEGYEQYF. The CDR3 coding sequence is TGTGCCAGCAGCTTAGGTGTTGAGGGATACGAGCAGTACTTC.

At least ten counts were recorded for this clonotype. V usage is TRBV7-9 and J usage is TRBJ2-5; 7 bases match TRBD2. This CDR3 comprises 14 residues. V dropped 4 bases and J dropped 5; count of bases not matched to a gene: 7. Germline CDR1 reads SEHNR; CDR2 reads FQNEAQ (reference sequence). The CDR3 sequence is CASSSRLAVETQYF. The CDR3 nucleotides are TGTGCCAGCAGCTCCAGACTAGCTGTCGAGACCCAGTACTTC. Filled out from reference TRBV7-9 and TRBJ2-5, the complete variable domain reads DTGVSQNPRHKITKRGQNVTFRCDPISEHNRLYWYRQTLGQGPEFLTYFQNEAQLEKSRLLSDRFSAERPKGSFSTLEIQRTEQGDSAMYLCASSSRLAVETQYFGPGTRLLVL.